The 8 T cell receptor beta chains presented below share a single source sample, sequenced in a study of CD8+ T cells in alopecia areata. RNA was isolated and reverse transcribed to cDNA, the sequencing template. Only in-frame clones appear in the TCRdb table, and some are missing; sequencing was by immunoSEQ multiplex PCR. The sample includes 150,000 or so clones, about three fifths of them seen just once. Sequencing input: CD4+ T cells sorted from blood. Receptor source: a human donor in good health.

This clone was detected a few times. The chain links TRBV29-1 to TRBJ2-1; no clear D gene. With 4 bases removed from V and 6 bases from J, the gap between germline ends came to 19 bases. The CDR3 loop spans 15 amino acids. The germline V gene encodes CDR1 SQVTM and CDR2 ANQGSEA. The CDR3 DNA follows: TGCAGCGTTGCTCAAGGTGTTCCCCCCACCAATGAGCAGTTCTTC. Its translation: CSVAQGVPPTNEQFF.

This chain uses TRBV25-1 with TRBJ2-3; the D call may be TRBD1 or TRBD2 (5 bases each). The CDR3 is made up of 14 amino acids. The V gene's germline CDR1 is MGHDK and CDR2 SYGVNS. V was clipped by 7 bases and J by 2 bases, with 13 bases between them. The CDR3 is CASTKDGTTDTQYF. In DNA, the CDR3 is TGTGCCAGCACTAAAGATGGGACCACAGATACGCAGTATTTT.

The chain carries TRBV4-1 and TRBJ2-1; TRBD2 matches at 15 bases. Trimming cost V 0 bases and J 6 bases; bases outside gene matches: 15. This CDR3 contains 21 residues. Germline-derived CDR1 and CDR2 are MGHRA and YSYEKL. This chain's CDR3 is CASSQDPRTSGRANTVNEQFF. The CDR3 DNA sequence: TGCGCCAGCAGCCAAGATCCCCGGACTAGCGGGAGGGCCAACACTGTCAATGAGCAGTTCTTC.

The chain has TRBV4-1 and TRBJ2-5; 7 bases agree with TRBD1. V gave up 5 bases and J gave up 2 bases; unmatched junction bases: 5. This CDR3 contains 14 residues. The germline V gene has CDR1 MGHRA and CDR2 YSYEKL. As DNA, the CDR3 is TGCGCCAGCAGCAGGCCGGGACAGCAAGAGACCCAGTACTTC. This encodes CASSRPGQQETQYF.

The chain carries TRBV29-1 and TRBJ2-2; 7 bases fit TRBD2. This CDR3 has 15 residues. V lost 6 bases to trimming and J lost 1 base; unmatched junction nucleotides: 8. CDR1 is SQVTM and CDR2 is ANQGSEA in the germline V gene. The CDR3 loop reads CSVPASSGNTGELFF. CDR3 sequence (DNA): TGCAGCGTCCCAGCTTCTAGCGGGAACACCGGGGAGCTGTTTTTT.

The rearrangement links TRBV4-1 to TRBJ1-2; weak D call: TRBD1 (5 bases). V was cut by 0 bases and J by 7 bases, with 15 bases left in between. The length of the CDR3 is 15 residues. Germline CDR1 MGHRA, CDR2 YSYEKL. The CDR3 DNA follows: TGCGCCAGCAGCCAAGATTGGGCCAGGGATGGTGGCTACACCTTC. It yields the protein CASSQDWARDGGYTF.

Regarding this clone: The same CDR3 can be traced to other DNA sequences in this sample. CDR3 sequence: CAWSRQGPYEQYF. The DNA for the CDR3 is TGTGCCTGGAGTCGACAGGGTCCCTACGAGCAGTACTTC. The chain is built from TRBV30 and TRBJ2-7, with 7 bases fitting TRBD1. V trimming: 2 bases; J trimming: 2 bases; junction bases outside the gene matches: 3. There are 13 residues in the CDR3. CDR1 is GTSNPN and CDR2 is SVGIG in the germline V gene (reference sequence). Filled out from reference TRBV30 and TRBJ2-7, the complete variable domain reads SQTIHQWPATLVQPVGSPLSLECTVEGTSNPNLYWYRQAAGRGLQLLFYSVGIGQISSEVPQNLSASRPQDRQFILSSKKLLLSDSGFYLCAWSRQGPYEQYFGPGTRLTVT.

This clone was recorded a few times. V is TRBV18 and J is TRBJ1-5; D is perhaps TRBD1 (5 bases). Germline V lookup: CDR1 KGHSH, CDR2 LQKENI. V was clipped by 3 bases and J by 3 bases, with 12 bases between them. The CDR3 length is 15 residues. This chain's CDR3 is CASSPGRDPNQPQHF. In nucleotides, the CDR3 is TGTGCCAGCTCACCGGGTAGGGACCCCAATCAGCCCCAGCATTTT.